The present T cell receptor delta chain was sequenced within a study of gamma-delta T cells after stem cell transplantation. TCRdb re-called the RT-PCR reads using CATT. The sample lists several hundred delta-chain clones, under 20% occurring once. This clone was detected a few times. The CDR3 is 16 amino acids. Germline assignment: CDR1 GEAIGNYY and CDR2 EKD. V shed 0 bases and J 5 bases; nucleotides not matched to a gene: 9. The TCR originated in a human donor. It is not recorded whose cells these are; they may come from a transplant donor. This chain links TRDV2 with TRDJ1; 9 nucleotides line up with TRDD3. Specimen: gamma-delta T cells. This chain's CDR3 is CACDTLGDPHADKLIF. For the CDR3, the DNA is TGTGCCTGTGACACCCTGGGGGATCCCCACGCAGATAAACTCATCTTT.